This TCR beta chain was sequenced during a study of T cell responses to AZD1222 COVID-19 vaccine. Profiling relied on immunoSEQ multiplex PCR, and the TCRdb table lists in-frame clones only, not all of them. Among roughly 130,000 clones listed, 88% were seen once. The germline V gene has CDR1 SGHRS and CDR2 YFSETQ. Trimming shortened V by 4 bases and J by 3 bases, and 16 bases separated the two germline ends. The CDR3 runs 16 residues. Sequenced here: peripheral blood, sampled on day 0 of MenACWY control vaccination. The origin of this receptor is an adult in good health. The chain has TRBV5-1 and TRBJ2-2, with D possibly being TRBD2 (6 bases). CDR3 sequence reads: CASSPRLGVDTGELFF. For the CDR3, the DNA is TGCGCCAGCAGCCCTAGACTAGGGGTCGACACCGGGGAGCTGTTTTTT.